This is a list of T cell receptor beta chains from one sample in a study of shared clonotypes between healthy human individuals. Profiled with immunoSEQ multiplex PCR; TCRdb holds only in-frame clones, not every one. The profile covers about 490,000 clones, with 70% to 80% appearing a single time and 13% taken by the ten largest. The sequenced material came from PBMCs. Receptors were obtained from a woman in her thirties or forties in good health. Some clones in this sample may be carry-over from other donors' samples. Each CDR3 is given with its conserved first and last residue. The order of the fields is V gene, D gene, clone size, J gene, CDR3 protein, CDR3 DNA. D genes are given only for firm matches. The listing skips clone size in some rows; elsewhere it reads once, few, many or a size class.

v_call: TRBV27
d_call: TRBD2
clone_size: -
j_call: TRBJ2-2
cdr3_aa: CASSLSPLAAGGNTGELFF
cdr3_nt: TGTGCCAGCAGTTTATCACCCCTCGCAGCGGGAGGGAACACCGGGGAGCTGTTTTTT

v_call: TRBV11-3
d_call: -
clone_size: -
j_call: TRBJ2-3
cdr3_aa: CASSPTSLADTQYF
cdr3_nt: TGTGCCAGCAGCCCCACATCTCTAGCAGATACGCAGTATTTT

v_call: TRBV29-1
d_call: TRBD1
clone_size: once
j_call: TRBJ1-5
cdr3_aa: CSVGGGDQPQHF
cdr3_nt: TGCAGCGTTGGAGGGGGCGATCAGCCCCAGCATTTT

v_call: TRBV7-8
d_call: -
clone_size: few
j_call: TRBJ1-1
cdr3_aa: CASSYLGGAGTEAFF
cdr3_nt: TGTGCCAGCAGCTACCTAGGAGGGGCGGGAACTGAAGCTTTCTTT

v_call: TRBV7-2
d_call: TRBD2
clone_size: -
j_call: TRBJ2-7
cdr3_aa: CASSLVVAGVEQYF
cdr3_nt: TGTGCCAGCAGCTTAGTGGTAGCGGGAGTCGAGCAGTACTTC

v_call: TRBV7-9
d_call: -
clone_size: once
j_call: TRBJ1-2
cdr3_aa: CASSLGDYGYTF
cdr3_nt: TGTGCCAGCAGCTTGGGGGACTATGGCTACACCTTC

v_call: TRBV7-2
d_call: TRBD1
clone_size: -
j_call: TRBJ2-1
cdr3_aa: CASSLESGTGSYNEQFF
cdr3_nt: TGTGCCAGCAGCTTAGAATCGGGGACAGGGTCCTACAATGAGCAGTTCTTC

v_call: TRBV28
d_call: -
clone_size: -
j_call: TRBJ1-4
cdr3_aa: CASGIPSEKLFF
cdr3_nt: TGTGCCAGCGGGATCCCAAGTGAAAAACTGTTTTTT

v_call: TRBV7-2
d_call: -
clone_size: -
j_call: TRBJ2-2
cdr3_aa: CASRLQPNTGELFF
cdr3_nt: TGTGCCAGCCGGCTACAGCCTAACACCGGGGAGCTGTTTTTT

v_call: TRBV30
d_call: -
clone_size: few
j_call: TRBJ1-2
cdr3_aa: CAWSRGDGYGYTF
cdr3_nt: TGTGCCTGGAGTCGAGGGGATGGCTATGGCTACACCTTC

v_call: TRBV5-1
d_call: -
clone_size: -
j_call: TRBJ1-4
cdr3_aa: CASSLGLGSTNEKLFF
cdr3_nt: TGCGCCAGCAGCTTAGGCCTGGGATCAACTAATGAAAAACTGTTTTTT

v_call: TRBV2
d_call: -
clone_size: -
j_call: TRBJ2-7
cdr3_aa: CASLGTRDEQYF
cdr3_nt: TGTGCCAGCCTCGGGACTCGGGACGAGCAGTACTTC

v_call: TRBV2
d_call: -
clone_size: few
j_call: TRBJ2-5
cdr3_aa: CASSPGLSPQETQYF
cdr3_nt: TGTGCCAGCAGTCCCGGACTATCCCCCCAAGAGACCCAGTACTTC

v_call: TRBV5-1
d_call: TRBD2
clone_size: -
j_call: TRBJ2-1
cdr3_aa: CASSLGGLAVYNEQFF
cdr3_nt: TGCGCCAGCAGCTTGGGGGGACTAGCGGTTTACAATGAGCAGTTCTTC

v_call: TRBV6-6
d_call: -
clone_size: few
j_call: TRBJ2-3
cdr3_aa: CASSYGADTDTQYF
cdr3_nt: TGTGCCAGCAGTTACGGGGCAGACACAGATACGCAGTATTTT

v_call: TRBV30
d_call: TRBD2
clone_size: -
j_call: TRBJ2-3
cdr3_aa: CAWTLTSARTDTQYF
cdr3_nt: TGTGCCTGGACCCTGACTAGCGCCCGCACAGATACGCAGTATTTT

v_call: TRBV11-2
d_call: -
clone_size: -
j_call: TRBJ1-1
cdr3_aa: CASSPGQSNTEAFF
cdr3_nt: TGTGCCAGCAGTCCTGGACAGTCGAACACTGAAGCTTTCTTT